This T cell receptor (beta chain) is from a study of cytomegalovirus exposure and HLA in healthy donors. Study results and limitations: Later genetic work tied a missense DCLRE1C variant to beta-chain V and J trimming.

Both 60 Vbeta primers and 13 Jbeta primers went into the PCR. Method: immunoSEQ multiplex PCR; TCRdb's copy keeps in-frame clones and lacks some. The data contain some 89,000 clones, roughly 79% of them singletons. With respect to this clone: The target antigen is unknown.

Samples came from healthy bone marrow donors. The CDR3 consists of 14 residues. V lost 1 base and J lost 7; bases outside the gene matches: 4. Germline V lookup: CDR1 MGHDK, CDR2 SYGVNS. Sequencing input: PBMCs. This clonotype was sampled from a woman under 40 in good health and CMV-seronegative. V and J are TRBV25-1 and TRBJ2-1, with TRBD1 identical over 7 bases. CDR3 coding DNA: TGTGCCAGCAGTGAATTGGGGACAGCTAATGAGCAGTTCTTC. It translates to CASSELGTANEQFF.